The clone carrying this TCR beta chain has more than one count but fewer than ten. As yet, its antigen is unknown. CDR1 and CDR2 from the germline V gene are SGHRS and YFSETQ. Trimming stripped 1 base from V and 5 bases from J, with 12 bases between. The CDR3 spans 14 residues. From 5'RACE with constant-segment primers came TCR alpha and TCR beta cDNA libraries that carried sample barcodes and UMIs. TCRdb recomputed calls from the 5' RACE reads with MiXCR, one row per CDR3 protein. The table lists fewer than 450,000 distinct CDR3 sequences, roughly 20% of them singletons. The sample originates from a study of T-cell memory formation after mild COVID-19. Overall study findings and caveats: Day 15 to 85 contracting clones showed balanced CD4/CD8; later expanders leaned CD4+. Specificity for SARS-CoV-2 was not confirmed among the second-wave clones peaking on day 37. CD4+ contracting clones were found mainly in CM and EM, and CD8+ ones in EMRA.

V gene TRBV5-1 combines with J gene TRBJ2-5; TRBD2 might be the D (5 bases). The sample comprised PBMCs or a T cell subset sorted from them (not recorded which). This clonotype was sampled from an adult woman who had mild COVID-19 (a few samples of this study predate the infection). Cell type and time point are not known. For the CDR3, the DNA is TGCGCCAGCAGCTTGCACGGGATCCAGGAGACCCAGTACTTC. Protein: CASSLHGIQETQYF.